Included here is one T cell receptor (beta chain) sequence, with context. The sample belongs to a study of blood T cell repertoires in COVID-19. The CDR3 runs 12 residues. Germline CDR1 and CDR2: ENHRY and SYGVKD. Deletions cut 4 bases from V and 3 bases from J, with 6 bases between. The assay was immunoSEQ multiplex PCR, and TCRdb's table has in-frame clones only and misses some. The sample includes tens of thousands of clones, roughly 80% of them seen just once. Sequences were obtained from peripheral blood. V is TRBV10-3 and J is TRBJ1-2; possible D gene TRBD1, 5 bases. This TCR came from a human donor in a cohort sampled during active COVID-19. CDR3 protein: CAISGGDYGYTF. In DNA, the CDR3 is TGTGCCATCAGTGGGGGGGACTATGGCTACACCTTC.